The clone carrying this T cell receptor (beta chain) was seen more than once but under ten times. Its antigen is unidentified. Then a second PCR, running roughly 7 to 11 cycles, was carried out with a sample-barcoded 5' primer and a J-beta primer mix. The yield of each sample was at least 2.5 million CDR3-containing paired-end reads. TCRdb used MiXCR to reprocess the 5' RACE reads, holding one entry per CDR3 protein. The repertoire has approximately 2,000,000 distinct CDR3 sequences, approximately 40% of them found once; the top ten carry around 23%. The entry originates in a study of blood T cells in healthy people across ages. After removal of 4 bases from V and 1 base from J, the junction contained 14 bases not matched to a gene. CDR3 length: 17 amino acids. In germline, CDR1 is DFQATT, CDR2 SNEGSKA (reference sequence). Study-level findings and limits: Naive T cell percentage strongly correlated with TCR beta diversity.

The sequence was collected from a human donor in good health. The gene calls are TRBV20-1 and TRBJ2-5; 8 bases match TRBD2. Sequenced sample: blood. This CDR3 reads CSATKPAGAIFQETQYF. For the CDR3, the DNA is TGCAGTGCTACAAAACCAGCGGGGGCAATCTTCCAAGAGACCCAGTACTTC.